The 26 T cell receptor beta chains given below trace back to one sample, sequenced in a study of shared clonotypes between healthy human individuals. CD8 cells classed as naive were CD45RO-negative and positively selected for CCR7, excluding terminally differentiated effector memory CD45RA+ cells. Profiling relied on immunoSEQ multiplex PCR, and the TCRdb table lists in-frame clones only, not all of them. Here the sample spans around 2.1 million clones, roughly 91% being singletons. The specimen was naive CD8+ T cells from PBMCs. The receptors come from a man between 18 and 35 years old in good health. Some clones in this sample may be carry-over from other donors' samples.

Notes on this clone: The identical CDR3 is also encoded by other nucleotide sequences in the sample. The chain has TRBV7-9 and TRBJ2-2; the match to TRBD1 covers 9 bases. Germline V CDR1 and CDR2: SEHNR, FQNEAQ (reference sequence). V shed 3 bases, J shed 5 bases, and the junction held 1 base outside the gene matches. This CDR3 has 14 residues. The CDR3 sequence: CASSLTGGTGELFF. The CDR3 DNA follows: TGTGCCAGCAGCTTGACAGGGGGGACCGGGGAGCTGTTTTTT.

The chain couples TRBV28 to TRBJ2-3; possibly TRBD2 for D (6 bases). V was trimmed by 2 bases and J by 2 bases, leaving 17 bases between them. Germline V gives CDR1 MDHEN, CDR2 SYDVKM. This CDR3 contains 17 residues. The chain's CDR3 is CASSLPPRVAVTDTQYF. CDR3 nucleotide sequence: TGTGCCAGCAGTTTACCCCCGAGGGTAGCGGTCACAGATACGCAGTATTTT.

This clone occurred a few times. Other nucleotide sequences in the sample specify the same CDR3. This rearrangement joins TRBV9 to TRBJ1-5, with D possibly matching TRBD1 (5 bases). V lost 2 bases, J lost 1 base, and 7 bases lay in between. The CDR3 loop spans 14 amino acids. Germline V gene sequence: CDR1 SGDLS, CDR2 YYNGEE. CDR3 nucleotides: TGTGCCAGCAGCGTCCGGGACAGCAATCAGCCCCAGCATTTT. Protein: CASSVRDSNQPQHF.

The chain employs TRBV11-3 and TRBJ2-7; D is unresolved. This CDR3 has 15 residues. The ends were cut back, 0 bases at V and 0 bases at J, with 9 bases in the middle. From germline, CDR1 is SGHNT and CDR2 YENEEA. CDR3 DNA: TGTGCCAGCAGCTTAGATTACAGTATCTCCTACGAGCAGTACTTC. This encodes CASSLDYSISYEQYF.

The chain is built from TRBV11-3 and TRBJ2-7; D may be TRBD2 (5 bases). This CDR3 region has 12 residues. CDR1 and CDR2 (germline): SGHNT, YENEEA. V was clipped by 6 bases and J by 6 bases, with 12 bases between them. CDR3 nucleotide sequence: TGTGCCAGCAGTACGGGGTCTGGCGAGCAGTACTTC. Protein product: CASSTGSGEQYF.

V gene TRBV11-2 combines with J gene TRBJ2-7; 7 bases align to TRBD1. V shed 4 bases and J 6 bases; nucleotides not matched to a gene: 9. The V gene's germline CDR1 is SGHAT and CDR2 FQNNGV. The CDR3 is made up of 14 amino acids. The CDR3 coding sequence is TGTGCCAGCAGCTCCCGACAGGGCCAACGCGAGCAGTACTTC. Protein product: CASSSRQGQREQYF.

The gene calls are TRBV9 and TRBJ1-1; no reliable D call. Germline V lookup: CDR1 SGDLS, CDR2 YYNGEE. V gave up 3 bases and J gave up 3 bases, with 18 bases separating them. The CDR3 runs 16 residues. CDR3 amino acids: CASSASVRRSDTEAFF. The CDR3 DNA reads as TGTGCCAGCAGCGCGTCTGTCCGCCGGTCGGACACTGAAGCTTTCTTT.

A note on this clone: The same CDR3 can be traced to other DNA sequences in this sample. V and J are TRBV6-5 and TRBJ1-2, with D hard to call. From germline, CDR1 is MNHEY and CDR2 SVGAGI. CDR3 length equals 12 residues. Deletions cut 0 bases from V and 5 bases from J, with 4 bases between. CDR3 nucleotide sequence: TGTGCCAGCAGTTACTCGGGTTATGGCTACACCTTC. Translating gives CASSYSGYGYTF.

A single count supports this clone. The chain links TRBV11-2 to TRBJ2-5, with D tentatively TRBD1 or TRBD2 (5 bases each). This CDR3 region has 13 residues. Germline assignment: CDR1 SGHAT and CDR2 FQNNGV. V gave up 1 base and J gave up 14 bases, with 17 bases separating them. CDR3: CASSLAGHPREYF. The CDR3 region has the DNA TGTGCCAGCAGCTTAGCGGGGCATCCTCGGGAATACTTC.

This chain connects TRBV5-1 to TRBJ2-2; D remains ambiguous. The germline CDR1 and CDR2 sequences are SGHRS and YFSETQ. The CDR3 has 15 amino acids. Deletions cut 0 bases from V and 1 base from J, with 7 bases between. CDR3 sequence: CASSLETGNTGELFF. In DNA, the CDR3 is TGCGCCAGCAGCTTGGAGACGGGGAACACCGGGGAGCTGTTTTTT.

V and J are TRBV5-1 and TRBJ2-2, with 14 positions matching TRBD2. The CDR3 sequence is 18 residues long. J was trimmed by 6 bases and V by 4 bases; bases with no gene match: 11. Per germline, CDR1 SGHRS and CDR2 YFSETQ. CDR3 region: CASSLGLAGESVAGELFF. For the CDR3, the DNA is TGCGCCAGCAGCCTGGGACTAGCGGGAGAATCGGTAGCCGGGGAGCTGTTTTTT.

The chain carries TRBV2 and TRBJ1-3; no reliable D call. Germline values: CDR1 SNHLY, CDR2 FYNNEI. The CDR3 loop spans 14 amino acids. Trimming removed 2 bases from V and 0 bases from J, with 5 bases in between. This CDR3 is CASSETRSGNTIYF. CDR3 nucleotide sequence: TGTGCCAGCAGTGAAACACGCTCTGGAAACACCATATATTTT.

The genes are TRBV15 and TRBJ2-1; 8 bases align to TRBD1. V gave up 0 bases and J gave up 5 bases; unmatched junction bases: 3. The CDR3 is 15 residues long. Looked up from germline, CDR1 is LNHNV and CDR2 is YYDKDF (reference sequence). In nucleotides, the CDR3 is TGTGCCACCAGCAGAGACAGGGGGCCAAACAATGAGCAGTTCTTC. Encoded protein: CATSRDRGPNNEQFF.

The genes are TRBV10-3 and TRBJ2-7; a possible D gene is TRBD2 (6 bases). The CDR3 covers 13 residues. Per the germline V gene, CDR1 is ENHRY and CDR2 is SYGVKD. The ends were cut back, 4 bases at V and 6 bases at J, with 13 bases in the middle. The chain's CDR3 is CAISATLGGEQYF. The CDR3 region has the DNA TGTGCCATCAGTGCGACGTTGGGGGGCGAGCAGTACTTC.

The chain is built from TRBV10-2 and TRBJ1-2, with D uncertain. Germline values: CDR1 WSHSY, CDR2 SAAADI. This CDR3 has 13 residues. V lost 3 bases and J lost 6, with 11 bases in between. DNA of the CDR3: TGCGCCAGCAGTGAATTGGTTCGGGATGGCTACACCTTC. This gives the protein CASSELVRDGYTF.

The chain uses TRBV6-5 and TRBJ1-4; D is unresolved. The V end was cut by 0 bases, the J end by 7 bases, with 9 bases between. CDR3 length: 14 residues. CDR1 MNHEY and CDR2 SVGAGI come from the germline V gene. This chain's CDR3 is CASSYSRLSEKLFF. CDR3 coding DNA: TGTGCCAGCAGTTACTCCAGGCTCAGTGAAAAACTGTTTTTT.

J is TRBJ2-3 and V is TRBV7-9, with a tentative D call TRBD2 (6 bases). The V end was cut by 6 bases, the J end by 2 bases, with 12 bases between. Per the germline V gene, CDR1 is SEHNR and CDR2 is FQNEAQ (reference sequence). The CDR3 covers 14 residues. CDR3 sequence (DNA): TGTGCCAGCAGGTCGACTAGGAACACAGATACGCAGTATTTT. It specifies CASRSTRNTDTQYF.

The chain employs TRBV28 and TRBJ2-1; D is undetermined. Germline loops: CDR1 MDHEN, CDR2 SYDVKM. V was cut by 5 bases and J by 4 bases, with 12 bases left in between. The CDR3 length is 14 residues. Here the CDR3 reads CASSLRTDYNEQFF. The CDR3 DNA sequence: TGTGCCAGCAGTCTACGGACGGATTACAATGAGCAGTTCTTC.

Worth noting for this clone: Other nucleotide sequences in the sample specify the same CDR3. The chain links TRBV27 to TRBJ2-7; 9 nucleotides match TRBD2. Germline assignment: CDR1 MNHEY and CDR2 SMNVEV (reference sequence). V shed 8 bases, J shed 0 bases, and the junction held 2 bases outside the gene matches. This CDR3 spans 13 amino acids. CDR3 in amino acids: CASAGGSSYEQYF. The CDR3 DNA sequence: TGTGCCAGCGCGGGAGGGAGCTCCTACGAGCAGTACTTC.

The genes are TRBV7-3 and TRBJ2-1; D is perhaps TRBD2 (6 bases). The V gene's germline CDR1 is SGHTA and CDR2 FQGTGA. The CDR3 runs 16 residues. With 1 base removed from V and 5 bases from J, the gap between germline ends came to 15 bases. CDR3 nucleotides: TGTGCCAGCAGCTTAAGTTTCCCGGGGGTAGACAATGAGCAGTTCTTC. Its translation: CASSLSFPGVDNEQFF.

The CDR3 sequence is CASSLSWDSTNTEAFF. CDR3 nucleotide sequence: TGTGCCAGCAGTTTATCTTGGGACAGCACAAACACTGAAGCTTTCTTT. The J gene is TRBJ1-1, the V gene TRBV27; 7 bases fit TRBD1. V lost 0 bases to trimming and J lost 2 bases; unmatched junction nucleotides: 6. The germline gives CDR1 MNHEY, CDR2 SMNVEV (reference sequence). CDR3 length equals 16 residues.

The chain joins TRBV10-2 to TRBJ2-4; 7 bases are a match to TRBD2. The CDR3 loop spans 15 amino acids. Germline assignment: CDR1 WSHSY and CDR2 SAAADI. With 6 bases clipped from V and 3 bases from J, the junction kept 8 bases outside the gene matches. The CDR3 coding sequence is TGCGCCAGCAGGGACACGGGGGGAGGCAAAAACATTCAGTACTTC. Its translation: CASRDTGGGKNIQYF.

The chain uses TRBV7-9 and TRBJ2-2; D remains ambiguous. The CDR3 sequence is 14 residues long. Germline V gene lookup returns CDR1 SEHNR and CDR2 FQNEAQ (reference sequence). V lost 1 base and J 6 bases, leaving 9 bases between the germline ends. CDR3 protein: CASSLVYRAGELFF. CDR3 in DNA: TGTGCCAGCAGCTTAGTATACAGAGCCGGGGAGCTGTTTTTT. Full variable domain (missing parts from reference TRBV7-9 and TRBJ2-2): DTGVSQNPRHKITKRGQNVTFRCDPISEHNRLYWYRQTLGQGPEFLTYFQNEAQLEKSRLLSDRFSAERPKGSFSTLEIQRTEQGDSAMYLCASSLVYRAGELFFGEGSRLTVL.

Comment on this clone: Other DNA sequences in this sample translate to the same CDR3. The genes are TRBV12-5 and TRBJ2-1; D gene uncertain. Trimming took off 6 bases at V and 0 bases at J, with 6 bases between the two ends. CDR1 and CDR2 from the germline V gene are LGHNT and FRNRAP. This CDR3 is 13 amino acids long. CDR3 amino acids: CASGPSSYNEQFF. Written as DNA, the CDR3 is TGTGCTAGTGGCCCAAGCTCCTACAATGAGCAGTTCTTC.

This sequence joins TRBV28 and TRBJ2-5; 8 bases fit TRBD2. CDR1 and CDR2 (germline): MDHEN, SYDVKM. The CDR3 runs 15 residues. The V segment lost 3 bases and the J segment 5 bases; nucleotides outside the gene matches: 8. CDR3 DNA: TGTGCCAGCAGTTTGACTCGGGAGGGGAGGGAGACCCAGTACTTC. It specifies CASSLTREGRETQYF.

The chain carries TRBV29-1 and TRBJ1-2, with D perhaps TRBD1 (5 bases). The CDR3 contains 13 residues. Germline V CDR1 and CDR2: SQVTM, ANQGSEA. V lost 4 bases, J lost 4 bases, and 13 bases lay in between. This CDR3 reads CSVAGNLAYGYTF. CDR3 nucleotides: TGCAGCGTTGCAGGGAATTTGGCCTATGGCTACACCTTC.